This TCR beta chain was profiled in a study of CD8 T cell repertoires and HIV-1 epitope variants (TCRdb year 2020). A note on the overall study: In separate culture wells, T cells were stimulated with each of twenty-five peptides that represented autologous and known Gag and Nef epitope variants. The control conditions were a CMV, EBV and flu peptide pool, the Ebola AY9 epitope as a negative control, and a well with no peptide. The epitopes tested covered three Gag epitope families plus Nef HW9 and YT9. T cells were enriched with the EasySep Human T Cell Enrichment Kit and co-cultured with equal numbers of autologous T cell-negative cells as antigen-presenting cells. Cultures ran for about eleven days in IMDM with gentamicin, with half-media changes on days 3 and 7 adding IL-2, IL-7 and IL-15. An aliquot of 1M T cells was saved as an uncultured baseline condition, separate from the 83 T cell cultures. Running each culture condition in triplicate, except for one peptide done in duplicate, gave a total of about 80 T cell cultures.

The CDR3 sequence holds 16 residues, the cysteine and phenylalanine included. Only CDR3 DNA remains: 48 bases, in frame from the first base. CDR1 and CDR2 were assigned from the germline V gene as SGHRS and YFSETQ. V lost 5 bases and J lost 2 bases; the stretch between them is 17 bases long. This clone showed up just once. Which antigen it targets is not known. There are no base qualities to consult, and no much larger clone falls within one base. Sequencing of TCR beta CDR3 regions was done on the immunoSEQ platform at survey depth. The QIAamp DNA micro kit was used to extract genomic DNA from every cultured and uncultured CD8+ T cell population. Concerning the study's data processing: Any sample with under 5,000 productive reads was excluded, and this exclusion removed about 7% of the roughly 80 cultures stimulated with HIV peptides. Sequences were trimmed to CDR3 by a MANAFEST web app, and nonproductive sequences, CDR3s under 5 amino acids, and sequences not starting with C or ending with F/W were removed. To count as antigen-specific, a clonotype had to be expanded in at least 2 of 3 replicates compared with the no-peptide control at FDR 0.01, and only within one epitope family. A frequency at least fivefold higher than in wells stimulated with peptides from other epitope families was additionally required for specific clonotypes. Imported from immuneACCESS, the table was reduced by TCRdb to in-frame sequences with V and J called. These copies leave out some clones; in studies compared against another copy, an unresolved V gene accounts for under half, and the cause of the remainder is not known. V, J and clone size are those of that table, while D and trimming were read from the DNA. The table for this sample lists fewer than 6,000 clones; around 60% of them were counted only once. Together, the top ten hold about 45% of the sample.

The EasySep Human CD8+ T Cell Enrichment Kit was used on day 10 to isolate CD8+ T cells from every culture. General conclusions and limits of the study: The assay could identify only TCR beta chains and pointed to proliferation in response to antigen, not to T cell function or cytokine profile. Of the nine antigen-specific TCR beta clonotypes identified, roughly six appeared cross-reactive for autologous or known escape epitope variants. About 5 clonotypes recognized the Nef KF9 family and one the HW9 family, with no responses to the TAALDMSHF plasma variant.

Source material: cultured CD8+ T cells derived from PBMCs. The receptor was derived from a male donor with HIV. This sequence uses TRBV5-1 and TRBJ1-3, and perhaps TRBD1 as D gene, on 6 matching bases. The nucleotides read TGCGCCAGCAGTTTTGGGGACACTACCGCTGGAAACACCATATATTTT. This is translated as CASSFGDTTAGNTIYF.